Detailed here is one T cell receptor beta chain. Its antigen remains unknown. V lost 4 bases and J lost 0, with 20 bases in between. CDR3 length equals 18 residues. Per germline, CDR1 SGHTA and CDR2 FQGNSA. Primers for the PCR totalled 60 Vbeta and 13 Jbeta. The assay was immunoSEQ multiplex PCR, and TCRdb's table has in-frame clones only and misses some. The sample includes roughly 200,000 clones, about 89% seen only once; the top ten take 0.95% to 1.1%. The entry originates in a study of cytomegalovirus exposure and HLA in healthy donors. Study observations and caveats: Later analysis reportedly placed an Asian-associated ancestry cluster below the roughly 700-donor mean in N-insertions.

The specimen sequenced was PBMCs. The receptor was isolated from a woman between 18 and 30 years old in good health and CMV-seronegative. The V and J genes are TRBV7-2 and TRBJ2-3; D perhaps matches TRBD2 (6 bases). The CDR3 region has the DNA TGTGCCAGCAGCTCCCCCCCTTGGCGGAGGGAAAGCACAGATACGCAGTATTTT. Its translation: CASSSPPWRRESTDTQYF.